This TCR beta chain is drawn from a study of blood T cell repertoires in COVID-19. Across the whole study: Samples representing acute and convalescent COVID-19 were sourced from the United States, Italy and Spain. Sources were T cells, B-cell-depleted T cells, or PBMCs; the material itself was cDNA or gDNA.

CDR1 is MNHNS, CDR2 SASEGT, per germline. V gave up 7 bases and J gave up 2 bases; unmatched junction bases: 19. There are 19 residues in the CDR3. As handled by the study authors: Amplifying reference gene primers gave estimates of nucleated cell counts. Produced via immunoSEQ multiplex PCR; TCRdb's table is partial and in-frame only. V and J calls and clone size come straight from that table; D and trimming were deduced from the DNA. The table shows over 100,000 clones, with approximately 80% occurring only once. This TCR came from a woman aged 55 to 70 with active or convalescent COVID-19. The genes are TRBV6-1 and TRBJ1-2, with TRBD1 matching 10 bases. Sequenced sample: peripheral blood. The DNA of the CDR3 is TGTGCCAGCACTGACAGGGGGCGCAGCATTCCGGGCTACAACTATGGCTACACCTTC. This encodes CASTDRGRSIPGYNYGYTF.